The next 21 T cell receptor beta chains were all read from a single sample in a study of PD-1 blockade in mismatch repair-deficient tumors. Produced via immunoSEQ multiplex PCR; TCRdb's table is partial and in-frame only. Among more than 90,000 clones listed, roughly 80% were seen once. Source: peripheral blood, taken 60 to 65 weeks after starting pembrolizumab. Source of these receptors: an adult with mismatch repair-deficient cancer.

The CDR3 DNA reads as TGTGCCAGTAGTATAGAGCTTGTGCTAGCGGGAGCAGTCCAAGAGACCCAGTACTTC. Protein sequence: CASSIELVLAGAVQETQYF. V gene TRBV19 combines with J gene TRBJ2-5; the match to TRBD2 covers 10 bases. CDR1 is LNHDA and CDR2 is SQIVND in the germline V gene (reference sequence). The J segment lost 1 base and the V segment lost 0 bases, leaving 11 bases of the junction unmatched. The length of the CDR3 is 19 residues.

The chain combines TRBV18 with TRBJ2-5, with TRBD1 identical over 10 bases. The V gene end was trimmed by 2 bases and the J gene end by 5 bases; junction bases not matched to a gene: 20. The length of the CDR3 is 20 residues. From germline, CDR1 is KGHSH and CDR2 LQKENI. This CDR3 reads CASSPGTGAYLLASGETQYF. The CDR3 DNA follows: TGTGCCAGCTCACCAGGGACAGGGGCGTACCTACTAGCAAGTGGGGAGACCCAGTACTTC.

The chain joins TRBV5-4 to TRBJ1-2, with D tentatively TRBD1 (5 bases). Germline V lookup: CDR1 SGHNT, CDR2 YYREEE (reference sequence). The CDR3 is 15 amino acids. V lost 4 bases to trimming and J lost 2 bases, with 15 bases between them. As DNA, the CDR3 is TGTGCCAGCAGCCCACAGGCTGTACTAAACTATGGCTACACCTTC. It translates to CASSPQAVLNYGYTF. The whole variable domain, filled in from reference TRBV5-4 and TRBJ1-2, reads ETGVTQSPTHLIKTRGQQVTLRCSSQSGHNTVSWYQQALGQGPQFIFQYYREEENGRGNFPPRFSGLQFPNYSSELNVNALELDDSALYLCASSPQAVLNYGYTFGSGTRLTVV.

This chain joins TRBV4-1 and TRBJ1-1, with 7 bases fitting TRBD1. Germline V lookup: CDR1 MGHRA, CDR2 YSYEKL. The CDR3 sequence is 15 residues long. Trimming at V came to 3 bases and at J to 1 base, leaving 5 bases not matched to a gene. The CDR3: CASSQRDRENTEAFF. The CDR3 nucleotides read TGCGCCAGCAGCCAGCGAGACAGGGAGAACACTGAAGCTTTCTTT.

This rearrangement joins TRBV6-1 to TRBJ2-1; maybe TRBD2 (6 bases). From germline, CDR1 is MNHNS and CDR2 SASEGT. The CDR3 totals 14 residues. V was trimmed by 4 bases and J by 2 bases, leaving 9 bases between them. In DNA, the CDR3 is TGTGCCAGCAGTGGTACTAGCACCTACAATGAGCAGTTCTTC. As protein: CASSGTSTYNEQFF.

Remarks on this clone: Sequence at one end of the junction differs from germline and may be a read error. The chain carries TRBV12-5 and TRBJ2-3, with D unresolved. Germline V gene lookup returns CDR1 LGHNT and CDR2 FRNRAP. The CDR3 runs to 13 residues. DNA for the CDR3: TGTGCTAGTGTCCCGCCGCGCACGGATACGCAGTATTTT. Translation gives CASVPPRTDTQYF.

In DNA form, the CDR3 reads TGTGCCAGCAGCTTAGGGAGAGGGACGTTCCTCAATGAGCAGTTCTTC. Translating gives CASSLGRGTFLNEQFF. The chain recombines TRBV11-3 with TRBJ2-1; perhaps D is TRBD1 or TRBD2 (5 bases each). Germline CDR1 is SGHNT and CDR2 is YENEEA. V lost 1 base, J lost 6 bases, and 16 bases lay in between. CDR3 length equals 16 residues.

CDR3 residues: CASSPEYADTQYF. CDR3 DNA sequence: TGTGCCAGCAGCCCCGAGTACGCAGATACGCAGTATTTT. This chain connects TRBV7-9 to TRBJ2-3; D is unresolved. Germline V lookup: CDR1 SEHNR, CDR2 FQNEAQ (reference sequence). The V end was cut by 5 bases, the J end by 4 bases, with 10 bases between. The CDR3 spans 13 residues.

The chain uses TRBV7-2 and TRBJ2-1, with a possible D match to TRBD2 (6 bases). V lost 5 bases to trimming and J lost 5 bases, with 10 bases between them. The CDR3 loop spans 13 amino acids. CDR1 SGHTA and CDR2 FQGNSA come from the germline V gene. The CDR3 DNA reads TGTGCCAGCAGCGGGGGGTCAAACAATGAGCAGTTCTTC. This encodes CASSGGSNNEQFF.

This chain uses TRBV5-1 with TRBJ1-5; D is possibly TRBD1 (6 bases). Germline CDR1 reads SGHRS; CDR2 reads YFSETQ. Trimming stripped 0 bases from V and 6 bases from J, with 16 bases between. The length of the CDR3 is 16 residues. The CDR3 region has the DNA TGCGCCAGCAGCTTGGAGGGTCCGGGAGGGGGTCAGCCCCAGCATTTT. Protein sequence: CASSLEGPGGGQPQHF.

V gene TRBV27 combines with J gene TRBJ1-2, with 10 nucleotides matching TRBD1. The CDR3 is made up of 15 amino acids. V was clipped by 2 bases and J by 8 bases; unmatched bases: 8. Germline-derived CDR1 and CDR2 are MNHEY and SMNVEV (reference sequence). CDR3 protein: CASSLRDRGRGGYTF. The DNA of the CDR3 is TGTGCCAGCAGTTTACGAGACAGGGGGCGCGGAGGCTACACCTTC.

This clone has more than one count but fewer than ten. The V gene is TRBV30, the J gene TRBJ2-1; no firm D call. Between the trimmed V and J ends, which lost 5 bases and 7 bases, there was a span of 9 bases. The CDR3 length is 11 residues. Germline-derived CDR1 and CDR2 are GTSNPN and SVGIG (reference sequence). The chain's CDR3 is CAWSEINEQFF. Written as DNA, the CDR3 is TGTGCCTGGTCAGAGATAAATGAGCAGTTCTTC.

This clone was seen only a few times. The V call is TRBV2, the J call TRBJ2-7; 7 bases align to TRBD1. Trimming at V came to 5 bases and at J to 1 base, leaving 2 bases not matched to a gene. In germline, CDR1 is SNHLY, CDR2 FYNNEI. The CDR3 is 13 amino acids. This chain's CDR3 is CASSLQGSYEQYF. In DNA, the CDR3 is TGTGCCAGCAGTTTACAGGGGTCCTACGAGCAGTACTTC.

CDR3 coding DNA: TGTGCCAGCAGCCTGGACGGCCAGCTCCGGGGGGAGCAGTACTTC. Residues: CASSLDGQLRGEQYF. The J gene is TRBJ2-7, the V gene TRBV11-3; maybe TRBD2 (6 bases). The germline V and J ends were trimmed by 5 bases and 7 bases, with 21 bases remaining between them. The CDR3 contains 15 residues. From germline, CDR1 is SGHNT and CDR2 YENEEA.

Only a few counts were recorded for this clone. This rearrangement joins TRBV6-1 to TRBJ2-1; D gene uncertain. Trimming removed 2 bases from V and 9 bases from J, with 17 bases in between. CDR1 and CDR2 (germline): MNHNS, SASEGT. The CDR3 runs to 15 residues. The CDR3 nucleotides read TGTGCCAGCAGTGAAATCCCGGTTCGGGTAGGTGAGCAGTTCTTC. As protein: CASSEIPVRVGEQFF.

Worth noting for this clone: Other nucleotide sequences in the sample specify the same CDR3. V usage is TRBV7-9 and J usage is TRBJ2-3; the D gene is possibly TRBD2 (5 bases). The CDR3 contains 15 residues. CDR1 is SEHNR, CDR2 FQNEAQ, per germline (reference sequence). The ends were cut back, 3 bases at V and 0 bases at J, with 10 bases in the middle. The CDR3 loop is CASSFSSGSTDTQYF. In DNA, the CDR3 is TGTGCCAGCAGCTTTTCCAGCGGCAGCACAGATACGCAGTATTTT.

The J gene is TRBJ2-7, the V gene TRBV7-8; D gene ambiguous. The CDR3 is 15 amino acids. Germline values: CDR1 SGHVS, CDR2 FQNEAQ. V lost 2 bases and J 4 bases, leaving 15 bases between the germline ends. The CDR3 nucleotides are TGTGCCAGCAGCTTAAGGTTGGGCGGTTCTTACGAGCAGTACTTC. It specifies CASSLRLGGSYEQYF.

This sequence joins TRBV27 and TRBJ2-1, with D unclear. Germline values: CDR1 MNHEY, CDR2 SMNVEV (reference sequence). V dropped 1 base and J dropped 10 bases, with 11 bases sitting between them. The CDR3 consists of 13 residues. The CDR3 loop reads CASSLFLADEQFF. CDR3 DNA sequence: TGTGCCAGCAGTTTATTCCTTGCGGACGAGCAGTTCTTC.

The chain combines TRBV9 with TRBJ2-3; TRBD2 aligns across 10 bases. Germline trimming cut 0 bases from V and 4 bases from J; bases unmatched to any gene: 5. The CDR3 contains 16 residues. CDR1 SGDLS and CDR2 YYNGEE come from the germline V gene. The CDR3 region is CASSVDKREGSDTQYF. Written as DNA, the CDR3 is TGTGCCAGCAGCGTAGATAAGCGGGAGGGCTCAGATACGCAGTATTTT.

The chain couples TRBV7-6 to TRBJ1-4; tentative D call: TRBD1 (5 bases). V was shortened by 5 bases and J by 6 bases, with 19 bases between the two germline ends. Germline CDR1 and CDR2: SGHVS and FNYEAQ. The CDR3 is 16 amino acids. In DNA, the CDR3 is TGTGCCAGCAGCCTAGGACGGGATCGGGGGGATGAAAAACTGTTTTTT. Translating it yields CASSLGRDRGDEKLFF.

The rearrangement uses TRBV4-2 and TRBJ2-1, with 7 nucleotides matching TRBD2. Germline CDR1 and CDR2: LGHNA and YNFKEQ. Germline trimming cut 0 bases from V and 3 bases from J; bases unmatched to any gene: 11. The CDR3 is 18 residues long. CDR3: CASSQELFSGNFYNEQFF. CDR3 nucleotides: TGTGCCAGCAGCCAAGAGCTTTTCAGCGGGAATTTCTACAATGAGCAGTTCTTC.